A selection of T cell receptor beta chains follows, all from one sample in a study of T-cell reconstitution after alpha-beta-depleted transplantation in children. TCRdb called the PCR reads again in MiXCR, with one record for every CDR3 protein. Of fewer than 40,000 distinct CDR3 sequences in the sample, around 7% are singletons; the top ten hold under 30%. Sample: peripheral blood, taken 60 days after TCRalphabeta/CD19-depleted stem cell transplant. Receptors were obtained from a child in the first two years of life who had a stem cell transplant for acute myeloid leukemia, so the T cells may come from the graft donor. CDR3s include the opening cysteine and the closing phenylalanine or tryptophan. D genes are given only for firm matches. A row's size may be missing; if present it is once, few, many or a size class.

V gene	J gene	CDR3 length	D gene	clone size	CDR3 protein	CDR3 DNA
TRBV2	TRBJ2-1	16	TRBD1	NA	CASLDRGPLGDNEQFF	TGTGCCAGCCTCGACAGGGGACCATTGGGAGACAATGAGCAGTTCTTC
TRBV27	TRBJ2-4	11	NA	many	CASVGQNIQYF	TGTGCCAGCGTAGGACAGAACATTCAGTACTTC
TRBV20-1	TRBJ2-5	14	NA	many	CSARVSGKQETQYF	TGCAGTGCTAGAGTCTCAGGGAAGCAAGAGACCCAGTACTTC
TRBV12-3/TRBV12-4	TRBJ2-7	15	NA	many	CASSFPFPGPYEQYF	TGTGCCAGCAGTTTCCCCTTCCCGGGGCCCTACGAGCAGTACTTC
TRBV20-1	TRBJ2-3	15	NA	NA	CIGGLEPGFRGTQYF	TGCATTGGGGGCCTGGAACCGGGCTTCAGAGGCACGCAGTATTTT
TRBV7-9	TRBJ1-5	15	NA	many	CASSFGTTSNQPQHF	TGTGCCAGCAGCTTTGGGACGACGAGCAATCAGCCCCAGCATTTT
TRBV6-5	TRBJ2-7	13	NA	many	CASSYRGAYEQYF	TGTGCCAGCAGTTACAGGGGGGCGTACGAGCAGTACTTC
TRBV7-9	TRBJ2-6	15	NA	NA	CASSSGGSGANVLTF	TGTGCCAGCAGTTCCGGAGGCTCTGGGGCCAACGTCCTGACTTTC
TRBV2	TRBJ2-1	14	NA	many	CASEGQGPAHEQFF	TGTGCCAGCGAGGGGCAGGGCCCAGCGCATGAGCAGTTCTTC
TRBV7-3	TRBJ2-3	14	TRBD2	NA	CASSISGGTDTQYF	TGTGCCAGCAGCATTAGCGGGGGCACAGATACGCAGTATTTT
TRBV4-3	TRBJ1-5	15	NA	many	CASSQDRGRDQPQHF	TGCGCCAGCAGCCAAGACAGGGGCAGGGATCAGCCCCAGCATTTT
TRBV5-6	TRBJ2-1	16	TRBD2	many	CASSLGLAGGHNEQFF	TGTGCCAGCAGCTTGGGACTAGCGGGAGGGCACAATGAGCAGTTCTTC
TRBV7-2	TRBJ2-1	14	NA	many	CASSDRDRNDEQFF	TGTGCCAGCAGCGACCGGGACCGAAACGATGAGCAGTTCTTC
TRBV9	TRBJ2-2	13	NA	many	CASSVWVPGELFF	TGTGCCAGCAGCGTATGGGTCCCCGGGGAGCTGTTTTTT
TRBV25-1	TRBJ2-5	13	NA	many	CASSDQFRETQYF	TGTGCCAGCAGTGACCAATTCCGGGAGACCCAGTACTTC
TRBV6-5	TRBJ2-7	15	TRBD1	many	CASSYTTGDRGEQYF	TGTGCCAGCAGTTACACAACAGGGGACAGGGGCGAGCAGTACTTC
TRBV28	TRBJ1-2	13	NA	many	CASSSSDGYGYTF	TGTGCCAGCAGTTCCTCGGACGGATATGGCTACACCTTC
TRBV21-1	TRBJ2-7	11	NA	many	CASTLGGEQYF	TGTGCCAGCACCCTCGGTGGTGAGCAGTACTTC
TRBV29-1	TRBJ2-1	16	NA	many	CSVETGLDSSYNEQFF	TGCAGCGTTGAAACGGGACTTGACAGCTCCTACAATGAGCAGTTCTTC
TRBV5-6	TRBJ2-7	12	NA	many	CASSLVSYEQYF	TGTGCCAGCAGCTTGGTATCCTACGAGCAGTACTTC
TRBV28	TRBJ2-5	11	NA	many	CAIDTLETQYF	TGTGCCATCGACACTCTCGAGACCCAGTACTTC
TRBV30	TRBJ2-7	13	TRBD1	few	CAWRGTGVYEQYF	TGTGCCTGGAGAGGGACAGGAGTCTACGAGCAGTACTTC
TRBV5-1	TRBJ2-1	12	TRBD1	many	CASSPDRFEQFF	TGCGCCAGCAGCCCGGACAGGTTTGAGCAGTTCTTC
TRBV12-3/TRBV12-4	TRBJ2-7	15	NA	many	CASSLAGPGTYEQYF	TGTGCCAGCAGTTTAGCGGGCCCAGGCACCTACGAGCAGTACTTC
TRBV7-9	TRBJ1-5	16	NA	many	CASSFGGLKRNQPQHF	TGTGCCAGCAGCTTCGGGGGCTTAAAACGCAATCAGCCCCAGCATTTT
TRBV5-1	TRBJ2-1	13	NA	many	CASSLRLDNEQFF	TGCGCCAGCAGCTTAAGGCTAGACAATGAGCAGTTCTTC
TRBV12-5	TRBJ2-3	12	NA	many	CASGLVPDTQYF	TGTGCTAGTGGTTTGGTACCAGATACGCAGTATTTT
TRBV4-2	TRBJ2-5	15	NA	many	CASSQEFYSQETQYF	TGTGCCAGCAGCCAAGAATTCTACAGCCAAGAGACCCAGTACTTC
TRBV4-3	TRBJ2-7	14	TRBD2	many	CASSLRTRPYEQYF	TGCGCCAGCAGCCTACGGACTAGACCCTACGAGCAGTACTTC
TRBV13	TRBJ2-1	12	NA	many	CASSLLVDEQFF	TGTGCCAGCAGCCTTCTAGTGGATGAGCAGTTCTTC
TRBV7-2	TRBJ1-2	13	NA	many	CASSLVGPYGYTF	TGTGCCAGCAGCTTAGTAGGCCCTTATGGCTACACCTTC
TRBV14	TRBJ2-7	13	NA	many	CASSLPMAYEQYF	TGTGCCAGCAGCTTGCCAATGGCCTACGAGCAGTACTTC
TRBV6-5	TRBJ1-3	15	NA	many	CASSYRRFSGNTIYF	TGTGCCAGCAGTTACCGGAGATTTTCTGGAAACACCATATATTTT
TRBV5-6	TRBJ2-2	13	NA	many	CASSLVGEVELFF	TGTGCCAGCAGCTTGGTTGGGGAAGTGGAGCTGTTTTTT
TRBV7-9	TRBJ2-1	15	NA	many	CASSPGTGGNNEQFF	TGTGCCAGCAGCCCCGGGACTGGGGGGAACAATGAGCAGTTCTTC
TRBV29-1	TRBJ2-7	12	TRBD2	many	CSVDSGTYEQYF	TGCAGCGTTGATAGCGGGACCTACGAGCAGTACTTC
TRBV5-6	TRBJ2-4	13	NA	many	CASSFSGEYIQYF	TGTGCCAGCAGCTTTTCAGGGGAGTACATTCAGTACTTC
TRBV12-3/TRBV12-4	TRBJ2-1	13	NA	many	CASSLTNYNEQFF	TGTGCCAGCAGTTTGACCAATTACAATGAGCAGTTCTTC
TRBV12-3/TRBV12-4	TRBJ2-4	18	TRBD2	once	CACCFASGSSLAKNIQYF	TGTGCCTGCTGTTTTGCTAGCGGGTCTTCTCTAGCCAAAAACATTCAGTACTTC
TRBV9	TRBJ2-1	16	NA	many	CASSVGKVVGYNEQFF	TGTGCCAGCAGCGTAGGTAAGGTGGTGGGATACAATGAGCAGTTCTTC
TRBV7-2	TRBJ1-5	13	NA	many	CASSLAPGGPQHF	TGTGCCAGCAGCTTAGCACCGGGCGGGCCCCAGCATTTT
TRBV6-5	TRBJ1-4	14	NA	many	CASRLQGGSEKLFF	TGTGCCAGCAGACTACAGGGAGGGAGTGAAAAACTGTTTTTT
TRBV5-1	TRBJ1-1	17	TRBD1	many	CASSLVIGTGKNTEAFF	TGCGCCAGCAGCTTGGTCATTGGGACAGGGAAGAACACTGAAGCTTTCTTT
TRBV7-9	TRBJ1-5	16	TRBD1	many	CASSSTGETSNQPQHF	TGTGCCAGCAGCTCGACAGGGGAGACGAGCAATCAGCCCCAGCATTTT